These 29 T cell receptor beta chains came from one sample sequenced in a study of vaccination and CD4 T cells after COVID-19. Sequencing of DNA taken from cultured CD4+ T cells relied on the Oncomine TCR Beta short-read assay. TCRdb fed the PCR reads into MiXCR, producing one record per CDR3 protein. This table has 13,000 or so distinct CDR3 sequences, roughly 60% appearing once. These receptors have no identified antigens. The treatment was: roughly 11-day PBMC culture with coronavirus spike peptide pools or control peptides (ViraFEST assay). Sequencing was performed on CD4+ T cells from blood, cultured in vitro. The receptors derive from a human donor who had recovered from COVID-19.

The genes are TRBV30 and TRBJ1-1; 7 bases are shared with TRBD1. The germline V gene has CDR1 GTSNPN and CDR2 SVGIG (reference sequence). This CDR3 has 12 amino acids. The CDR3 sequence is CAYRGPNTEAFF. The DNA for the CDR3 is TGTGCTTACAGGGGCCCGAACACTGAAGCTTTCTTT.

The chain joins TRBV27 to TRBJ2-2; TRBD1 agrees at 12 bases. The germline V gene has CDR1 MNHEY and CDR2 SMNVEV (reference sequence). This CDR3 is built from 20 residues. The V segment lost 3 bases and the J segment 4 bases; nucleotides outside the gene matches: 15. This CDR3 reads CASSLTARGTGGRGTGELFF. CDR3 coding DNA: TGTGCCAGCAGTTTGACCGCCCGCGGGACAGGGGGCCGGGGCACCGGGGAGCTGTTTTTT.

Sample share makes this clonotype medium-sized (0.01 to 0.1%). This chain's CDR3 is CSASRQGGGNTEAFF. The CDR3 DNA reads as TGCAGTGCCTCCCGACAGGGTGGGGGGAACACTGAAGCTTTCTTT. The chain uses TRBV20-1 and TRBJ1-1, with TRBD1 matching over 7 bases. This CDR3 is built from 15 residues. The V gene end was trimmed by 6 bases and the J gene end by 1 base; junction bases not matched to a gene: 11. CDR1 and CDR2 (germline): DFQATT, SNEGSKA (reference sequence).

J is TRBJ2-1 and V is TRBV18, with D maybe TRBD1 (5 bases). CDR3 length: 16 amino acids. Per the germline V gene, CDR1 is KGHSH and CDR2 is LQKENI. The ends were cut back, 0 bases at V and 0 bases at J, with 9 bases in the middle. CDR3 nucleotide sequence: TGTGCCAGCTCACCACCCCGACAGAGCTCCTACAATGAGCAGTTCTTC. This sequence encodes CASSPPRQSSYNEQFF.

This clonotype appeared a few times. The chain has TRBV11-2 and TRBJ1-2, with 7 bases identical to TRBD1. This CDR3 is 12 amino acids long. The V and J ends lost 3 bases and 8 bases, in that order; junction bases with no gene match: 3. Germline lookup yields CDR1 SGHAT and CDR2 FQNNGV. Here the CDR3 reads CASSFNRGGYTF. Here the CDR3 DNA reads TGTGCCAGCAGCTTCAACAGGGGAGGCTACACCTTC.

The V and J genes are TRBV20-1 and TRBJ1-1; D is perhaps TRBD1 (6 bases). The germline V and J ends were trimmed by 1 base and 1 base, with 10 bases remaining between them. Germline CDR1 DFQATT, CDR2 SNEGSKA (reference sequence). The CDR3 is made up of 14 amino acids. DNA of the CDR3: TGCAGTGCTAGAGCCAGAGGGGGGAACACTGAAGCTTTCTTT. Protein product: CSARARGGNTEAFF.

The chain couples TRBV21-1 to TRBJ2-5; the D call of TRBD2 is as the table states it, not checked on the DNA. TRBV21-1 is an annotated pseudogene. The CDR3 spans 17 residues. CDR3 in DNA: TGTGCCAGCAGCTTTTTCGTTAGCGCGTCCGGCCAAGAGACCCAGTACTTC. Translated: CASSFFVSASGQETQYF.

The V gene is TRBV27, the J gene TRBJ2-5; 11 nucleotides agree with TRBD1. Germline V CDR1 and CDR2: MNHEY, SMNVEV (reference sequence). The CDR3 has 15 residues. Trimming at V came to 5 bases and at J to 5 bases, leaving 7 bases not matched to a gene. The CDR3 nucleotides are TGTGCCAGCAGTCCCCGGACAGGGGGCGTTGAGACCCAGTACTTC. As protein: CASSPRTGGVETQYF.

The V gene is TRBV6-1, the J gene TRBJ2-7; 7 bases map to TRBD1. Per germline, CDR1 MNHNS and CDR2 SASEGT. J lost 5 bases, V lost 6 bases, and 10 bases had no gene match. The length of the CDR3 is 14 residues. The CDR3 nucleotides are TGTGCCAGCAGCCTAAGGACAGGATTGGACGAGCAGTACTTC. Its protein is CASSLRTGLDEQYF.

This chain links TRBV11-2 with TRBJ2-7; 8 positions match TRBD1. Germline CDR1 reads SGHAT; CDR2 reads FQNNGV. The CDR3 totals 14 residues. V was pared by 6 bases and J by 2 bases, with 6 bases of the junction left unmatched. DNA for the CDR3: TGTGCCAGCAGACATCCGGGACAGGCCTACGAGCAGTACTTC. Translated, it gives CASRHPGQAYEQYF.

The CDR3 nucleotides read TGCAGTGCTATTCCCATTTTACCAGGGGTCGCTGGGTCCGAGCAGTACTTC. Its translation is CSAIPILPGVAGSEQYF. The rearrangement uses TRBV20-1 and TRBJ2-7, with D maybe TRBD1 (6 bases). Per the germline V gene, CDR1 is DFQATT and CDR2 is SNEGSKA (reference sequence). The CDR3 is 17 residues long. V dropped 4 bases and J dropped 6 bases, with 28 bases sitting between them.

This clonotype showed up just a few times. CDR3 DNA sequence: TGCAGGCGAGCCGGGACAGGGGACGGGACCGGGGAGCTGTTTTTT. As protein: CRRAGTGDGTGELFF. The rearrangement joins TRBV20-1 to TRBJ2-2; 10 nucleotides align to TRBD1. Per germline, CDR1 DFQATT and CDR2 SNEGSKA (reference sequence). The CDR3 spans 15 residues.

V gene TRBV28 combines with J gene TRBJ2-3, with 8 bases aligning to TRBD2. CDR1 is MDHEN and CDR2 is SYDVKM in the germline V gene. CDR3 size: 17 residues. Trimming removed 8 bases from V and 5 bases from J; junction bases left unmatched: 18. CDR3 amino acids: CASSWVGAGDGKDTQYF. For the CDR3, the DNA is TGTGCCAGCTCCTGGGTAGGAGCGGGAGATGGTAAAGATACGCAGTATTTT.

The table lists this clonotype with a count of one. This chain connects TRBV28 to TRBJ2-7; 8 nucleotides line up with TRBD2. Trimming took 7 bases from V and 5 from J; bases not matched to a gene: 7. This CDR3 region has 13 residues. CDR1 and CDR2 from the germline V gene are MDHEN and SYDVKM. The CDR3 DNA sequence: TGTGCCAGCATCAAGACTAGCGCCCACGAGCAGTACTTC. Its protein is CASIKTSAHEQYF.

This clonotype was recorded a few times. The chain has TRBV10-3 and TRBJ1-2; unclear D gene. Germline V lookup: CDR1 ENHRY, CDR2 SYGVKD. The CDR3 totals 15 residues. The V gene lost 5 bases and the J gene lost 5 bases, with 18 bases spanning the gap. CDR3 in amino acids: CAISLDRTPSYGYTF. The CDR3 nucleotides are TGTGCCATCAGTTTAGACCGCACGCCCTCATATGGCTACACCTTC.

This clonotype was picked up a small number of times. The chain is built from TRBV20-1 and TRBJ1-2, with D possibly being TRBD1 (5 bases). Germline V lookup: CDR1 DFQATT, CDR2 SNEGSKA (reference sequence). The CDR3 has 13 residues. V was clipped by 2 bases and J by 3 bases, with 10 bases between them. CDR3 sequence (DNA): TGCAGTGCTAGACCGGGGACGGACTATGGCTACACCTTC. This sequence encodes CSARPGTDYGYTF.

The table lists this clonotype with a few counts. This chain uses TRBV10-3 with TRBJ1-5; D is possibly TRBD1 (6 bases). The CDR3 consists of 13 residues. CDR1 and CDR2 from the germline V gene are ENHRY and SYGVKD. V lost 11 bases to trimming and J lost 7 bases, with 18 bases between them. The CDR3 nucleotides read TGTGCCTCAAGTGTACAGGGATACCAGCCCCAGCATTTT. Translated, it gives CASSVQGYQPQHF.

This clonotype was counted only a few times. The junction departs from germline at one end; a sequencing error may be responsible. The V gene is TRBV7-3, the J gene TRBJ1-1; TRBD1 matches at 11 bases. Germline loops: CDR1 SGHTA, CDR2 FQGTGA. The CDR3 runs to 14 residues. This chain's CDR3 is CASSSLGQGAQRIF. For the CDR3, the DNA is TGTGCCAGCAGCTCCCTTGGACAGGGGGCACAGAGAATCTTT.

This clonotype was seen only a few times. The rearrangement uses TRBV30 and TRBJ1-5; D gene uncertain. Germline V gene lookup returns CDR1 GTSNPN and CDR2 SVGIG (reference sequence). Trimming removed 0 bases from V and 4 bases from J, with 19 bases in between. The CDR3 contains 17 residues. The chain's CDR3 is CAWSVLGSRARNQPQHF. The CDR3 DNA follows: TGTGCCTGGAGTGTACTCGGTTCTCGGGCCCGGAATCAGCCCCAGCATTTT.

This chain connects TRBV20-1 to TRBJ1-2; D is uncertain. The CDR3 extends over 10 amino acids. Deletions cut 1 base from V and 10 bases from J, with 7 bases between. Germline V gene data show CDR1 as DFQATT and CDR2 as SNEGSKA (reference sequence). CDR3 DNA: TGCAGTGCTAGAGTTGGTGACTACACCTTC. Protein product: CSARVGDYTF.

The CDR3: CASSRKRAGELFF. The CDR3 DNA follows: TGTGCCAGCAGCCGAAAAAGGGCCGGGGAGCTGTTTTTT. The genes are TRBV4-2 and TRBJ2-2, with D uncertain. Germline CDR1 reads LGHNA; CDR2 reads YNFKEQ. V was shortened by 4 bases and J by 6 bases, with 9 bases between the two germline ends. This CDR3 spans 13 amino acids.

The chain links TRBV5-4 to TRBJ1-1; D remains unclear. The V gene lost 4 bases and the J gene lost 3 bases, with 13 bases spanning the gap. Per the germline V gene, CDR1 is SGHNT and CDR2 is YYREEE (reference sequence). This CDR3 has 14 residues. CDR3 DNA: TGTGCCAGCAGCCCTCCGGGAAGGGACACTGAAGCTTTCTTT. Translated, it gives CASSPPGRDTEAFF.

This clonotype appeared a few times. The gene calls are TRBV30 and TRBJ2-5, with no clear D. The CDR3 is 13 residues long. Germline V CDR1 and CDR2: GTSNPN, SVGIG (reference sequence). V was pared by 1 base and J by 1 base, with 7 bases between. The CDR3 loop reads CAWSGAAQETQYF. The CDR3 DNA is TGTGCCTGGAGTGGGGCAGCCCAAGAGACCCAGTACTTC.

The V call is TRBV7-9, the J call TRBJ2-3; D perhaps matches TRBD2 (6 bases). Germline V gene lookup returns CDR1 SEHNR and CDR2 FQNEAQ (reference sequence). The ends were cut back, 1 base at V and 6 bases at J, with 17 bases in the middle. This CDR3 is 16 amino acids long. CDR3 bases: TGTGCCAGCAGCTTAGTCCACTTACTAGCCTCCGATACGCAGTATTTT. Encoded protein: CASSLVHLLASDTQYF.

This clonotype was detected a few times. The gene calls are TRBV12-3 or TRBV12-4 and TRBJ2-3; the match to TRBD2 covers 7 bases. The CDR3 covers 17 residues. Germline trimming cut 5 bases from V and 2 bases from J; bases unmatched to any gene: 13. The CDR3 DNA is TGTGCCAGCAGTCCACCAACCCTGAGCGGGATCACAGATACGCAGTATTTT. Amino acid sequence: CASSPPTLSGITDTQYF.

The chain is built from TRBV28 and TRBJ1-1; no clear D gene. The CDR3 runs 11 residues. In germline, CDR1 is MDHEN, CDR2 SYDVKM. Trimming left V 5 bases short and J 4 bases short, with 5 bases between. This chain's CDR3 is CASSIPTEAFF. CDR3 in DNA: TGTGCCAGCAGTATCCCCACTGAAGCTTTCTTT.

A single count supports this clonotype. The chain links TRBV10-3 to TRBJ2-2, with 8 positions matching TRBD2. Germline V gene lookup returns CDR1 ENHRY and CDR2 SYGVKD. The J segment lost 5 bases and the V segment lost 3 bases, leaving 5 bases of the junction unmatched. CDR3 length equals 15 residues. The CDR3 nucleotides are TGTGCCATCAGTGAAAGGCTAGCGGGTACCGGGGAGCTGTTTTTT. As protein: CAISERLAGTGELFF.

The genes are TRBV20-1 and TRBJ2-7; the D call may be TRBD1 or TRBD2 (5 bases each). With 2 bases removed from V and 2 bases from J, the gap between germline ends came to 13 bases. CDR3 size: 14 residues. Germline loops: CDR1 DFQATT, CDR2 SNEGSKA (reference sequence). DNA of the CDR3: TGCAGTGCTAGACAAACCGGGACCGCCTACGAGCAGTACTTC. Protein: CSARQTGTAYEQYF.

The V gene is TRBV28, the J gene TRBJ1-4; D unclear. Trimming shortened V by 6 bases and J by 8 bases, and 7 bases separated the two germline ends. The CDR3 sequence is 11 residues long. Germline lookup yields CDR1 MDHEN and CDR2 SYDVKM. For the CDR3, the DNA is TGTGCCAGCAGGGTACAGGAAAAACTGTTTTTT. This codes for CASRVQEKLFF.